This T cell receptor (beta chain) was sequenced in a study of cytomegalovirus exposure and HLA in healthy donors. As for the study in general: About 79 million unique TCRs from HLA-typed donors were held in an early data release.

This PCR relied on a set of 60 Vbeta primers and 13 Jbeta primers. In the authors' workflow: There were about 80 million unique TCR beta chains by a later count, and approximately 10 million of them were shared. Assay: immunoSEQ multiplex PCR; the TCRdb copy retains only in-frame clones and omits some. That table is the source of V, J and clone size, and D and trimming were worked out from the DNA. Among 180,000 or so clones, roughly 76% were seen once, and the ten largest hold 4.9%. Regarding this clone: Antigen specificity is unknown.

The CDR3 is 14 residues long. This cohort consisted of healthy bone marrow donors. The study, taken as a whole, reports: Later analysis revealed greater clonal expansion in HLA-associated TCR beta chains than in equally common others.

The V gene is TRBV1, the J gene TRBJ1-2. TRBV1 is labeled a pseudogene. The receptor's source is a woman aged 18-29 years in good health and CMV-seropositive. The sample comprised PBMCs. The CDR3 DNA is TGCGCCAGCAGCCAAGGAAACGGCGGGTGGGGAGTCACCTTC. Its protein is CASSQGNGGWGVTF.